The 15 T cell receptor beta chains listed next were all sequenced from one sample in a study of control samples from healthy donors and cancer patients. The table came from immunoSEQ multiplex PCR; TCRdb's copy has only in-frame clones and leaves some out. Of roughly 150,000 clones in the sample, 90% to 95% are singletons; the top ten hold 5.8%. The sample taken for sequencing was blood. All receptors derive from a man between 18 and 35 years old in good health.

The sample holds one count of this clone. CDR3 bases: TGTGCCAGCACCCTAATCCGGGACGTAGCCTCTGGAAACACCATATATTTT. Translation gives CASTLIRDVASGNTIYF. The rearrangement uses TRBV7-9 and TRBJ1-3; possibly TRBD1 for D (5 bases). Germline CDR1 and CDR2: SEHNR and FQNEAQ (reference sequence). The CDR3 totals 17 residues. V lost 7 bases, J lost 0 bases, and 19 bases lay in between.

The gene calls are TRBV30 and TRBJ1-5, with 12 nucleotides matching TRBD1. CDR1 and CDR2 from the germline V gene are GTSNPN and SVGIG (reference sequence). This CDR3 region has 14 residues. With 5 bases clipped from V and 5 bases from J, the junction kept 4 bases outside the gene matches. The DNA for the CDR3 is TGTGCCTGGCGGGACAGGGGGCTTTATCAGCCCCAGCATTTT. As protein: CAWRDRGLYQPQHF.

The chain recombines TRBV5-8 with TRBJ2-3, with a weak D call TRBD2 (5 bases). The CDR3 runs to 15 residues. CDR1 and CDR2 (germline): SGHTS, YDEGEE. The V end lost 5 bases, the J end lost 4 bases, and 17 bases lay between the germline ends. In nucleotides, the CDR3 is TGTGCCAGCAGTTTGAGGAATGAGGGCGCAGATACGCAGTATTTT. This codes for CASSLRNEGADTQYF.

The rearrangement joins TRBV3-1 (or the pseudogene TRBV3-2) to TRBJ2-1; D is tentatively TRBD1 or TRBD2 (5 bases each). The V end was cut by 1 base, the J end by 6 bases, with 10 bases between. The CDR3 consists of 14 residues. CDR1 and CDR2 from the germline V gene are LGHDT and YNNKEL (reference sequence). CDR3 protein: CASSQGGTINEQFF. The CDR3 nucleotides are TGTGCCAGCAGCCAAGGGGGGACCATCAATGAGCAGTTCTTC.

The V call is TRBV5-6, the J call TRBJ1-4, with TRBD1 as a possible D gene (5 bases). The germline CDR1 and CDR2 sequences are SGHDT and YYEEEE. Trimming took off 1 base at V and 10 bases at J, with 14 bases between the two ends. The CDR3 is made up of 14 amino acids. The DNA of the CDR3 is TGTGCCAGCAGCTTGACGGGGGAATGGCGAAAACTGTTTTTT. Protein product: CASSLTGEWRKLFF.

The genes are TRBV10-3 and TRBJ2-3; D is undetermined. Germline V gene lookup returns CDR1 ENHRY and CDR2 SYGVKD. Trimming removed 10 bases at V and 6 bases at J, with 14 bases between. This CDR3 contains 12 residues. The CDR3 here is CATRLSADTQYF. DNA of the CDR3: TGTGCCACCAGATTATCCGCGGATACGCAGTATTTT.

J is TRBJ1-4 and V is TRBV28; D remains unclear. The CDR3 is made up of 15 amino acids. Per germline, CDR1 MDHEN and CDR2 SYDVKM. Trimming removed 8 bases at V and 2 bases at J, with 15 bases between. The CDR3 nucleotides are TGTGCCAGCCTATCATTAGGATGGACTAATGAAAAACTGTTTTTT. Its translation: CASLSLGWTNEKLFF.

The chain employs TRBV5-5 and TRBJ2-3; D remains ambiguous. The CDR3 loop spans 16 amino acids. Germline V gene lookup returns CDR1 SGHKS and CDR2 YYEKEE (reference sequence). Deletions cut 2 bases from V and 0 bases from J, with 13 bases between. Written as DNA, the CDR3 is TGTGCCAGCAGCTTAGTCGTCGGAGCTAGCACAGATACGCAGTATTTT. Translation gives CASSLVVGASTDTQYF.

The chain has TRBV14 and TRBJ1-1; D is undetermined. Germline CDR1 reads SGHDN; CDR2 reads FVKESK. This CDR3 spans 15 amino acids. The V end lost 0 bases, the J end lost 4 bases, and 12 bases lay between the germline ends. The CDR3 is CASSQDLAGLTEAFF. For the CDR3, the DNA is TGTGCCAGCAGCCAAGATTTAGCAGGACTCACTGAAGCTTTCTTT.

In this sample, this clone turned up once. The chain is built from TRBV10-1 and TRBJ2-7; D is undetermined. The CDR3 has 12 residues. Germline V lookup: CDR1 WNHNN, CDR2 SYGVQD (reference sequence). V was pared by 1 base and J by 8 bases, with 9 bases between. DNA of the CDR3: TGCGCCAGCAGTGAGTATTATGAAAAGCAGTACTTC. The encoded protein is CASSEYYEKQYF.

V gene TRBV5-1 combines with J gene TRBJ2-7, with TRBD1 identical over 8 bases. Trimming at V came to 1 base and at J to 3 bases, leaving 3 bases not matched to a gene. The CDR3 totals 14 residues. From germline, CDR1 is SGHRS and CDR2 YFSETQ. This CDR3 reads CASSLSGQGYEQYF. CDR3 coding DNA: TGCGCCAGCAGCTTGTCCGGACAGGGCTACGAGCAGTACTTC.

V and J are TRBV6-5 and TRBJ1-6, with 8 bases that match TRBD1. Germline V gives CDR1 MNHEY, CDR2 SVGAGI. The ends lost 5 bases at V and 9 bases at J; junction bases unmatched: 6. The CDR3 is made up of 14 amino acids. Here the CDR3 reads CASSRQGKTSPLHF. The CDR3 nucleotides are TGTGCCAGCAGTAGACAGGGGAAGACTTCACCCCTCCACTTT.

The chain employs TRBV4-3 and TRBJ2-1; tentatively, D is TRBD2 (5 bases). The CDR3 has 15 amino acids. V lost 2 bases and J 7 bases, leaving 15 bases between the germline ends. Germline V lookup: CDR1 LGHNA, CDR2 YSLEER. CDR3 region: CASSQNGNPTNEQFF. Written as DNA, the CDR3 is TGCGCCAGCAGCCAAAACGGGAACCCTACTAATGAGCAGTTCTTC.

The rearrangement links TRBV9 to TRBJ1-1; D uncertain. Germline values: CDR1 SGDLS, CDR2 YYNGEE. This CDR3 contains 13 residues. V was cut by 0 bases and J by 7 bases, with 10 bases left in between. This chain's CDR3 is CASSVDANGEAFF. The CDR3 DNA sequence: TGTGCCAGCAGCGTAGATGCCAACGGTGAAGCTTTCTTT.

This clone was detected only a few times. The chain couples TRBV28 to TRBJ2-2, with 11 bases fitting TRBD2. The junction had 4 bases not matched to a gene; V was cut back by 4 bases and J by 3 bases. Germline CDR1 reads MDHEN; CDR2 reads SYDVKM. This CDR3 is 16 amino acids long. The CDR3 region has the DNA TGTGCCAGCAGTTCCCTACTAGCGGGAGACACCGGGGAGCTGTTTTTT. Protein product: CASSSLLAGDTGELFF.